The rows below give T cell receptor beta chains drawn from one sample of a study of cytomegalovirus exposure and HLA in healthy donors. Generated by immunoSEQ multiplex PCR, the TCRdb table keeps only in-frame clones and is missing some. The sample records approximately 140,000 clones, approximately 79% being singletons. Input material: PBMCs. These receptors were obtained from a woman in her 40s in good health and CMV-seropositive. CDR3s include the opening cysteine and the closing phenylalanine or tryptophan. The order of the fields is clone size, V gene, D gene, J gene, CDR3 DNA, CDR3 protein. D genes are given only for firm matches. Part of the rows lack a size; the others show once, few, many or a class for expanded clones.

.	TRBV6-5	TRBD2	TRBJ2-1	TGTGCCAGCAGCGGACTAGCGGGGGGCTTCAATGAGCAGTTCTTC	CASSGLAGGFNEQFF
.	TRBV19	TRBD1	TRBJ1-5	TGTGCCAGTAGTATAGAGACAGGGCATAGCAATCAGCCCCAGCATTTT	CASSIETGHSNQPQHF
.	TRBV9	.	TRBJ1-5	TGTGCCAGCAGTGGGTCAGGGGTAAACCAGCCCCAGCATTTT	CASSGSGVNQPQHF
.	TRBV20-1	.	TRBJ1-2	TGCAGTACTGCTCAGGGTTTGGGCTACACCTTC	CSTAQGLGYTF
once	TRBV5-1	.	TRBJ2-7	TGCGCCAGCAGCCCAATACAGGAAAGTCGGGAGCAGTACTTC	CASSPIQESREQYF
.	TRBV6-5	.	TRBJ1-2	TGTGCCAGCAGGACCTACAGTCGAGACTATGGCTACACCTTC	CASRTYSRDYGYTF
.	TRBV28	.	TRBJ1-1	TGTGCCAGCAGGGCGGCCCGGGGGTTGAACACTGAAGCTTTCTTT	CASRAARGLNTEAFF
.	TRBV19	.	TRBJ2-7	TGTGCCAGTAGTATCGGGAGCTCCTACGAGCAGTACTTC	CASSIGSSYEQYF
.	TRBV5-1	TRBD2	TRBJ2-5	TGCGCCAGCAGCTTGGTTGGCGGGGGGGGAGAGACCCAGTACTTC	CASSLVGGGGETQYF
few	TRBV6-1	.	TRBJ1-5	TGTGCCAGCCGCGAGGCGGGGGCCGGGCAGCCCCAGCATTTT	CASREAGAGQPQHF
.	TRBV27	.	TRBJ1-2	TGTGCCAGCAGTGCGAACAGGGCGCTACACGGGTATGGCTACACCTTC	CASSANRALHGYGYTF
.	TRBV5-1	TRBD2	TRBJ2-3	TGCGCCAGCAGCACCGCCGATAGCGGGGGGCAATTCGATACGCAGTATTTT	CASSTADSGGQFDTQYF
.	TRBV9	.	TRBJ1-6	TGTGCCAGCAGCCGGGGGGGGCGCCTAGATTCACCCCTCCACTTT	CASSRGGRLDSPLHF
.	TRBV7-3	.	TRBJ1-1	TGTGCCAGCAGCCCGGGGGGGGTTACTGAAGCTTTCTTT	CASSPGGVTEAFF
.	TRBV5-1	.	TRBJ2-4	TGCGCCAGCAGCTCAGGAGGGATTGGAAACATTCAGTACTTC	CASSSGGIGNIQYF
.	TRBV6-5	TRBD1	TRBJ1-1	TGTGCCAGCAGTTACTCTTCAGGGGGCCTCACTGAAGCTTTCTTT	CASSYSSGGLTEAFF
.	TRBV9	.	TRBJ2-3	TGTGCCAGCAGCGTAGGGAGCACTTCCAGCACAGATACGCAGTATTTT	CASSVGSTSSTDTQYF
.	TRBV11-2	.	TRBJ1-4	TGTGCCAGCAGCTTACACAGGGTTAGCACCTTTGAAAAACTGTTTTTT	CASSLHRVSTFEKLFF
.	TRBV6-1	.	TRBJ2-7	TGTGCCAGCAGAGTTACAGGGTACCTCTCCTACGAGCAGTACTTC	CASRVTGYLSYEQYF
.	TRBV2	.	TRBJ2-7	TGTGCCAGCAGTGAGGGTAGACTATCCTACGAGCAGTACTTC	CASSEGRLSYEQYF
.	TRBV21-1	.	TRBJ2-1	TGTGCCAGCACCAACCCCCCGGGACTAGATCATGAGCAGTTCTTC	CASTNPPGLDHEQFF
once	TRBV7-9	.	TRBJ2-1	TGTGCCAGCAGCCCGGACACTACACTCTCCTACAATGAGCAGTTCTTC	CASSPDTTLSYNEQFF
.	TRBV5-6	TRBD1	TRBJ2-1	TGTGCCAGCAGCCAGTTCCGGGACAGGGTTCTGGATGAGCAGTTCTTC	CASSQFRDRVLDEQFF
.	TRBV12-5	TRBD1	TRBJ1-2	TGTGCTAGTGGGGCCGACAGGGATGGGTATGGCTACACCTTC	CASGADRDGYGYTF
.	TRBV4-1	.	TRBJ2-1	TGCGCCAGCAGCTCATTAGGACTCCCTTACAATGAGCAGTTCTTC	CASSSLGLPYNEQFF
.	TRBV5-4	.	TRBJ1-2	TGTGCCAGCAGCTTGGCCGTAGGACAGATTAACTATGGCTACACCTTC	CASSLAVGQINYGYTF
.	TRBV19	.	TRBJ1-1	TGTGCCTCCAAGAGCGCAGGGTTCATGAACACTGAAGCTTTCTTT	CASKSAGFMNTEAFF
few	TRBV9	TRBD1	TRBJ1-3	TGTGCCAGCAGCGGACAGGGCTCCGGAAACACCATATATTTT	CASSGQGSGNTIYF
.	TRBV5-1	TRBD2	TRBJ2-1	TGCGCCAGCAGCTTGGGGGCTGGGGAGCGGGGTAGAAATGAGCAGTTCTTC	CASSLGAGERGRNEQFF
.	TRBV5-6	TRBD2	TRBJ2-2	TGTGCCAGCAGCTTGTTCGCGGGGGAAGACACCGGGGAGCTGTTTTTT	CASSLFAGEDTGELFF
.	TRBV9	TRBD1	TRBJ2-3	TGTGCCAGCAGCGTCGGATCAGGGGGTTCAGGGGATACGCAGTATTTT	CASSVGSGGSGDTQYF
.	TRBV5-1	TRBD1	TRBJ1-5	TGCGCCAGCAGCTACACAGGGGATAGCAATCAGCCCCAGCATTTT	CASSYTGDSNQPQHF
.	TRBV27	TRBD2	TRBJ2-5	TGTGCCAGCAGTTTTAGCGGGGGGATCGGGGAGACCCAGTACTTC	CASSFSGGIGETQYF
.	TRBV2	TRBD1	TRBJ1-1	TGTGCCAGCGGTGGACAGGGGAACACTGAAGCTTTCTTT	CASGGQGNTEAFF
.	TRBV5-4	.	TRBJ2-7	TGTGCCAGCAGCCCGGACGGGAGTCGGACCTACGAGCAGTACTTC	CASSPDGSRTYEQYF
.	TRBV7-9	.	TRBJ1-6	TGTGCCAGCAGCTTAGGCCTGGCAGTCAATAATTCACCCCTCCACTTT	CASSLGLAVNNSPLHF
.	TRBV10-3	TRBD1	TRBJ2-3	TGTGCCATCAGTGAGGGAAGGACAGGGAGCACAGATACGCAGTATTTT	CAISEGRTGSTDTQYF
.	TRBV7-9	.	TRBJ1-2	TGTGCCAGCAGCCCAGCGGGGAGCTATGGCTACACCTTC	CASSPAGSYGYTF
.	TRBV5-5	.	TRBJ1-1	TGTGCCAGCAGCTTTGCGCAGGCGAACACTGAAGCTTTCTTT	CASSFAQANTEAFF
.	TRBV5-4	.	TRBJ2-1	TGTGCCAGCAGCTTTTCTAGCGCCTCCTACAATGAGCAGTTCTTC	CASSFSSASYNEQFF
.	TRBV28	TRBD2	TRBJ2-1	TGTGCCAGCAGTCTTAGCGGGGGGGCCTCCTACAATGAGCAGTTCTTC	CASSLSGGASYNEQFF
.	TRBV4-1	TRBD2	TRBJ2-7	TGCGCCAGCAGCCAAGAAGGACTAGCGGGATACGAGCAGTACTTC	CASSQEGLAGYEQYF
.	TRBV6-5	.	TRBJ1-1	TGTGCCAGCACCAGCGGTGCGAACACTGAAGCTTTCTTT	CASTSGANTEAFF
.	TRBV7-3	.	TRBJ2-7	TGTGCCAGCAGCTTAAGATTCTACGAGCAGTACTTC	CASSLRFYEQYF
.	TRBV27	.	TRBJ2-3	TGTGCCAGCAGTACCGGCAGCCGACTTACAGGGGATACGCAGTATTTT	CASSTGSRLTGDTQYF
.	TRBV6-1	.	TRBJ1-2	TGTGCCAGCAGTGAAGCGCTTCGGGGGGACGGCTACACCTTC	CASSEALRGDGYTF
few	TRBV19	.	TRBJ1-5	TGTGCCAGTAGTATAGGGGTGCAGGGGAGCGGTCAGCCCCAGCATTTT	CASSIGVQGSGQPQHF
.	TRBV6-5	.	TRBJ1-2	TGTGCCAGCAGTTACTACGCCTCAGGAGGCTACACCTTC	CASSYYASGGYTF
.	TRBV7-2	TRBD1	TRBJ2-7	TGTGCCAGCAGCCTAAGACAGGGGATAACCGAGCAGTACTTC	CASSLRQGITEQYF
few	TRBV29-1	.	TRBJ1-1	TGCAGCGTTGATTCCGGGTACACTGAAGCTTTCTTT	CSVDSGYTEAFF
.	TRBV7-3	.	TRBJ2-2	TGTGCCAGCTGTCGGGATTCTGCGACCGGCGGGGAGCTGTTTTTT	CASCRDSATGGELFF
.	TRBV7-6	TRBD2	TRBJ2-1	TGTGCCAGCAGCTCAGGACTAGCGGGGGTTGAGCAGTTCTTC	CASSSGLAGVEQFF
few	TRBV7-3	.	TRBJ2-7	TGTGCCAGCAGCTTAAATCCCACACGAGGCGAGCAGTACTTC	CASSLNPTRGEQYF
.	TRBV29-1	.	TRBJ1-2	TGCAGCGTTGGGTCCGTACAGGCTGGCTACACCTTC	CSVGSVQAGYTF
.	TRBV7-2	TRBD2	TRBJ2-7	TGTGCCAGCAGAAGCGGGGGGGCCTACGAGCAGTACTTC	CASRSGGAYEQYF
.	TRBV28	.	TRBJ2-7	TGTGCCAGCAGCATAACAGGGAGCTCCTACGAGCAGTACTTC	CASSITGSSYEQYF
.	TRBV6-1	TRBD1	TRBJ1-2	TGTGCCAGCAGTGAAGGACAGGGAGCTAACTATGGCTACACCTTC	CASSEGQGANYGYTF
few	TRBV19	.	TRBJ1-5	TGTGCCAGTAGTATTTTTTCATCGGAGGGTACGCAGCCCCAGCATTTT	CASSIFSSEGTQPQHF